The clone carrying this T cell receptor (beta chain) was observed a handful of times. What it binds is unknown. This sample is part of a study of blood T cells in healthy people across ages. A second about 6 to 11 cycle PCR used barcoded and J-beta primers. MiXCR, applied by TCRdb to the 5' RACE reads, yields one record per CDR3 protein. The repertoire has 850,000 to 1,100,000 distinct CDR3 sequences, roughly two fifths of them found once; the top ten carry around 12%. Study-level results: Strong correlation linked observed beta diversity and percent naive T cells.

The sample consisted of blood. The sequence was collected from a man between 18 and 35 years old in good health.

CDR3 sequence reads: CSVEDQTGSEGTQYF. The CDR3 DNA reads TGCAGCGTTGAAGATCAGACCGGGTCCGAGGGGACCCAGTACTTC. The rearrangement uses TRBV29-1 and TRBJ2-5; a weak D match, TRBD2 (5 bases). Germline-derived CDR1 and CDR2 are SQVTM and ANQGSEA. The CDR3 runs to 15 residues. Trimming pared 0 bases from V and 7 bases from J, leaving 18 bases between.